This record concerns one T cell receptor (beta chain) sequence. Its antigen is as yet unknown. The time point denotes: patch test 2, 6 weeks after DPC sensitization. As for treatment: therapeutic diphenylcyclopropenone sensitization with weekly scalp DPC. The V and J ends lost 2 bases and 6 bases, in that order; junction bases with no gene match: 11. CDR1 is MNHEY and CDR2 is SVGAGI in the germline V gene. The CDR3 is 16 residues long. The data derive from a study of human T cells and chemical hapten exposure. Looking at the study overall: Doses of diphenylcyclopropenone went to the patients' scalps weekly throughout the roughly 24-week study. Application of 0.01% DPC to the upper back was done by patch test, with a reading at 6 days. Study-level points and caveats: Donors in the study had alopecia, meaning their immune response may differ from healthy people's. It was expanded TCRs that formed significantly more large CDR3 similarity clusters than controls did.

TCRdb redid the calling of the RACE reads with MiXCR, one entry per CDR3 protein. The sample lists hundreds of thousands of distinct CDR3 sequences, about 6.9% occurring once. V is TRBV6-5 and J is TRBJ1-1; TRBD1 agrees at 8 bases. Sequenced here: whole blood, sampled in connection with sensitization to the hapten diphenylcyclopropenone (DPC). This TCR was recovered from a woman aged 18-30 years with alopecia areata. Some clones in this sample may be carry-over from other donors' samples. For the CDR3, the DNA is TGTGCCAGCAGTTACCACAGGGGGACAACGACCGCTGAAGCTTTCTTT. Encoded protein: CASSYHRGTTTAEAFF.